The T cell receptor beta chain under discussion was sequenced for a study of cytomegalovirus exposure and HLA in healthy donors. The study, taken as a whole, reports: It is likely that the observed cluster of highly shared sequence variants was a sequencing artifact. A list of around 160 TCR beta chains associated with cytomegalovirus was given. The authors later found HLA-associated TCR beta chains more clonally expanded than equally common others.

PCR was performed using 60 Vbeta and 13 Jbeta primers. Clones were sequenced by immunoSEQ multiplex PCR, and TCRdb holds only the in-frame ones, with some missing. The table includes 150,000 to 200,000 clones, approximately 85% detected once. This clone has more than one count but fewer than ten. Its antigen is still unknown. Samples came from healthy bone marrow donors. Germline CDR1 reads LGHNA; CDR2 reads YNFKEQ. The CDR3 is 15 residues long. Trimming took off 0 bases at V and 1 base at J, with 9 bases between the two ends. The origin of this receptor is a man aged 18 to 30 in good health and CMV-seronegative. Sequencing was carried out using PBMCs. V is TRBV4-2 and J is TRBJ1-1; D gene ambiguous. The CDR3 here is CASSQDREGNTEAFF. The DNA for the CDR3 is TGTGCCAGCAGCCAAGATAGGGAGGGGAACACTGAAGCTTTCTTT.